This T cell receptor beta chain originates from a study of cytomegalovirus exposure and HLA in healthy donors. The PCR had 60 Vbeta and 13 Jbeta primers. Using immunoSEQ multiplex PCR, the repertoire was profiled, and TCRdb retains in-frame clones only, with some absent. The data contain 300,000 or so clones, roughly 86% of them singletons. This clone showed up just a few times. Losses at the gene ends were 0 bases for V and 1 base for J; bases not matched to a gene: 15. The CDR3 contains 20 residues. Germline CDR1 reads LNHNV; CDR2 reads YYDKDF (reference sequence). This clonotype was obtained from a woman in her thirties or forties in good health and CMV-seropositive. The chain has TRBV15 and TRBJ1-1; 9 bases map to TRBD1. The sample taken for sequencing was PBMCs. CDR3: CATSRDRLGGQGMGNTEAFF. The CDR3 DNA reads TGTGCCACCAGCAGAGATCGGTTGGGGGGACAGGGAATGGGGAACACTGAAGCTTTCTTT.